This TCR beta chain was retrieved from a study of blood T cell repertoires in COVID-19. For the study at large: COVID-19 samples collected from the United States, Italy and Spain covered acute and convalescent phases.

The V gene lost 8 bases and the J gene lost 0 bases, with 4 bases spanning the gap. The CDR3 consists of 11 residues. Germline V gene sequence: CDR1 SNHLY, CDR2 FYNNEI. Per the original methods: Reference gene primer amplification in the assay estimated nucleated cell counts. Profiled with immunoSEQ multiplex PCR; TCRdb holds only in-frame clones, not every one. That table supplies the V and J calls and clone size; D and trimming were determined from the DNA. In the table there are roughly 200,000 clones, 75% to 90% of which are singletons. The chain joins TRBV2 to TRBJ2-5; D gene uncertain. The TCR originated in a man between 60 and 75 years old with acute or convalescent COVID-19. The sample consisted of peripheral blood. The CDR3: CASLYQETQYF. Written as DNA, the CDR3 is TGTGCCAGCCTGTACCAAGAGACCCAGTACTTC.